These T cell receptor beta chains were read from a single sample in a study of identical twins. TCRdb analysed the 5' RACE reads with MiXCR anew, one entry per CDR3 protein. The table lists hundreds of thousands of distinct CDR3 sequences, 15% to 20% of them singletons. Separately, the same data were catalogued under a study of T cells expressing NK-cell markers.

Input material: PBMCs. The receptors come from a woman between 18 and 29 years old in good health. The CDR3 runs from the conserved cysteine through the conserved F or W. Size is omitted from some rows. Given values are once, few, many or a class for expanded clones.

V,J,size,CDR3
TRBV6-1,TRBJ2-2,few,CASSNAGGLTGELFF
TRBV20-1,TRBJ2-1,few,CSAMRGTGTNEQFF
TRBV12-3/TRBV12-4,TRBJ1-1,few,CASRTRENTEAFF
TRBV25-1,TRBJ1-6,few,CASRRGGEGGSPLHF
TRBV5-1,TRBJ2-3,-,CASNRGGANTGTQYF
TRBV7-2,TRBJ2-3,-,CASSWEPTTDTQYF
TRBV9,TRBJ2-5,-,CASSTTTGGTQYF
TRBV30,TRBJ2-1,-,CAWSFRGDEQFF
TRBV3-1,TRBJ2-3,-,CASSQEPRADTQYF
TRBV7-9,TRBJ2-6,-,CASSLDYYSSGANVLTF
TRBV12-3/TRBV12-4,TRBJ2-5,many,CASSLRETQYF
TRBV7-2,TRBJ2-7,-,CASSHPGYEQYF
TRBV7-2,TRBJ1-1,few,CASSFWTGGAYTEAFF
TRBV5-1,TRBJ2-1,-,CASALDGRTGGDEQFF
TRBV7-2,TRBJ2-1,many,CASSSLIGEQFF
TRBV6-5,TRBJ1-1,many,CASSLGLEGTEAFF
TRBV6-2/TRBV6-3,TRBJ1-5,-,CASSYSIWSQPQHF
TRBV7-9,TRBJ2-1,-,CASSRPLGNEQFF
TRBV25-1,TRBJ1-1,-,CASSTRDVRAFF
TRBV7-6,TRBJ2-1,-,CASSLEREGYNEQFF
TRBV12-3/TRBV12-4,TRBJ2-7,-,CASSVGSDTYEQYF
TRBV5-1,TRBJ2-3,few,CASSLEKHTDTQYF
TRBV10-3,TRBJ1-1,few,CAIWGGGNTEAFF
TRBV11-2,TRBJ2-3,-,CASSPSPPGGRVTDTQYF
TRBV6-2/TRBV6-3,TRBJ2-1,-,CASRPARRLAGGPSTNEQFF
TRBV20-1,TRBJ2-2,-,CSARVISGSPNTGELFF
TRBV12-3/TRBV12-4,TRBJ2-3,many,CASSLSGGGTDTQYF
TRBV18,TRBJ2-1,-,CASSPWNAEGNEQFF
TRBV5-6,TRBJ1-1,few,CASSFQGCTEAFF
TRBV27,TRBJ2-7,-,CASSNRTGLPYEQYF
TRBV6-1,TRBJ1-2,-,CASSATLGGEQSTF
TRBV3-1,TRBJ2-1,-,CASSRGGGYLNEQFF
TRBV25-1,TRBJ1-1,few,CASNTRGRNTEAFF
TRBV5-6,TRBJ2-3,few,CASSRRRDTQYF
TRBV6-1,TRBJ2-3,-,CASSEANRGTDTQYF
TRBV18,TRBJ2-1,few,CASSSTSGGDNEQFF
TRBV20-1,TRBJ2-1,-,CSARGSGWVNEQFF
TRBV7-9,TRBJ1-1,-,CASSLDPWRAMNTEAFF
TRBV7-2,TRBJ2-3,-,CASSLASRRDTQYF
TRBV5-1,TRBJ1-1,-,CASSSAGTESSEAFF
TRBV10-3,TRBJ2-7,-,CAISESWGSTYEQYF